The sequence of this T cell receptor (beta chain) was determined in a study of blood T cell repertoires in COVID-19 (dated by TCRdb to about 2020). About the study as a whole: Samples from collaborators originated in the United States, Italy and Spain and spanned both the acute and convalescent phases of COVID-19. The material from the prospective study consisted of cDNA or gDNA derived from T cells, B-cell-depleted T cells, or PBMCs. Subjects who had been exposed to COVID-19, were actively infected with it, or had recovered from it provided the deeply sampled blood TCRbeta repertoires that made up the dataset. A freely available public database, intended as a resource for researchers studying the immune response to SARS-CoV-2, is where the repertoires were released. Samples were obtained from the ongoing ImmuneRACE study (first 160 participants) and from over 1,000 subjects provided by 6 global collaborators. A de-identified subject ID, COVID-19 status, age in years and sex were almost always included in the sample metadata. Where HLA class I and class II types were available, the types were taken from metadata supplied by the sample provider, not from assay-based typing. Paper-wide results and their limitations: How much clinical and demographic metadata was included differed by source and by participant, and the metadata was provided uncurated.

Notes on this clone: The antigen it binds to is not known. No base quality values were provided; no much bigger clone lies one nucleotide off.

Whole blood was collected in K2EDTA tubes by collaborating institutions according to the institutions' own protocols. Collaborator samples were shipped for TCRbeta analysis as frozen whole blood, isolated PBMCs, or DNA extracted from either sample type. The immunoSEQ Assay, a bias-controlled multiplex PCR, was used to amplify TCRbeta CDR3 regions from genomic DNA. In the source study's methods: Within the assay, amplification of reference gene primers was used to estimate how many nucleated cells each sample contained. To quantify the absolute abundance of each unique TCRbeta CDR3 rearrangement, sequence reads were collapsed and filtered. For each sample, productive Simpson clonality was calculated as the square root of Simpson's diversity index across productive rearrangements. The clones in this table, taken by TCRdb from immuneACCESS, are in-frame only. Not every clone is retained; where verified, under half of the shortfall comes from an unresolved V gene, and the cause of the rest is unknown. V, J and clone size derive from that table, while D and trimming were established from the DNA sequence. The sample contains about 270,000 clones, 80% to 90% of them found a single time. Approximately 5.4% of the sample goes to the ten largest clones.

CDR1 and CDR2 are drawn from the germline V gene: SGHRS, YFSETQ. The CDR3 runs 16 amino acids, cysteine and phenylalanine included. The only DNA kept is the CDR3, 48 bases in frame from the first base. V loses 0 bases at its end and J loses 3 bases; junction bases beyond the gene matches: 5. The TCR originated in an elderly man with acute or convalescent COVID-19. The receptor chain draws on TRBV5-1 and TRBJ2-1; the junction holds 8 bases that match TRBD2. Sample: peripheral blood. The nucleotide sequence reads TGCGCCAGCAGCTTGGGGTCTAGCGGGTACTACAATGAGCAGTTCTTC. Translated, this is CASSLGSSGYYNEQFF.